Listed here are 22 T cell receptor beta chains from one sample, sequenced in a study of Tregs in tolerant kidney transplant recipients (dated by TCRdb to between 2017 and 2020). Library creation used the immunoSEQ multiplex PCR assay. TCRdb's version of the immuneACCESS table is confined to in-frame rearrangements and falls short of the full clone set. An unresolved V gene accounts for under half of the shortfall where checked; the remainder is of unknown origin. This sample gives roughly 66,000 clones in total; over 85% of them show up just once. Approximately 10% of the sample goes to the ten largest clones. Taken with the paper, the label for time point translates to: blood sample drawn before combined kidney and bone marrow transplant. The source material was CD8+ T cells from blood, sampled before the transplant. The receptors derive from a human donor who received a combined kidney and bone marrow transplant.

This chain links TRBV7-8 with TRBJ1-2, with TRBD1 as a possible D gene (6 bases). V was shortened by 5 bases and J by 4 bases, with 14 bases between the two germline ends. CDR1 and CDR2 from the germline V gene are SGHVS and FQNEAQ. CDR3 length: 14 amino acids. CDR3 sequence (DNA): TGTGCCAGCAGCGAACAGGGTGTCAGCTATGGCTACACCTTC. Protein: CASSEQGVSYGYTF.

This clone was seen a few times. The chain combines TRBV7-9 with TRBJ2-3, with D possibly TRBD2 on 5 matching bases. Germline V gives CDR1 SEHNR, CDR2 FQNEAQ (reference sequence). The length of the CDR3 is 13 residues. V shed 3 bases and J shed 2 bases, with 6 bases lying between them. CDR3 region: CASSLGVTDTQYF. The DNA for the CDR3 is TGTGCCAGCAGCTTGGGAGTCACAGATACGCAGTATTTT.

The gene calls are TRBV4-1 and TRBJ1-2, with TRBD1 as a possible D gene (6 bases). The CDR3 is made up of 12 amino acids. The germline gives CDR1 MGHRA, CDR2 YSYEKL. Trimming stripped 3 bases from V and 8 bases from J, with 10 bases between. The CDR3 protein is CASSQDRVGYTF. Here the CDR3 DNA reads TGCGCCAGCAGCCAGGACAGAGTCGGCTACACCTTC.

The V call is TRBV27, the J call TRBJ2-1; D might be TRBD2 (5 bases). Germline loops: CDR1 MNHEY, CDR2 SMNVEV (reference sequence). The CDR3 loop spans 12 amino acids. Trimming took off 5 bases at V and 9 bases at J, with 11 bases between the two ends. The CDR3 loop is CASSNREGEQFF. In DNA, the CDR3 is TGTGCCAGCAGTAACCGAGAGGGTGAGCAGTTCTTC.

By sample fraction, this clone is medium-sized. J is TRBJ1-2 and V is TRBV7-2, with D possibly being TRBD1 (5 bases). V shed 7 bases and J shed 2 bases, with 23 bases lying between them. This CDR3 has 17 residues. Germline values: CDR1 SGHTA, CDR2 FQGNSA. The CDR3 sequence is CASIILGGQDGNYGYTF. The CDR3 nucleotides read TGTGCCAGCATCATTCTCGGGGGTCAAGACGGGAACTATGGCTACACCTTC. The variable domain in full, with the rest retrieved from reference TRBV7-2 and TRBJ1-2, is GAGVSQSPSNKVTEKGKDVELRCDPISGHTALYWYRQSLGQGLEFLIYFQGNSAPDKSGLPSDRFSAERTGGSVSTLTIQRTQQEDSAVYLCASIILGGQDGNYGYTFGSGTRLTVV.

CDR3 in amino acids: CASSLGLAGGDEQFF. In nucleotides, the CDR3 is TGTGCCAGCAGCCTGGGGCTAGCGGGAGGCGATGAGCAGTTCTTC. V is TRBV7-9 and J is TRBJ2-1, with TRBD2 identical over 11 bases. The germline V gene has CDR1 SEHNR and CDR2 FQNEAQ (reference sequence). The CDR3 contains 15 residues. V dropped 5 bases and J dropped 8; count of bases not matched to a gene: 8.

In nucleotides, the CDR3 is TGTGCCAGCAGCTTAGTAGGTGGGGGGAGTTCCTATGGCTACACCTTC. Translated, it gives CASSLVGGGSSYGYTF. The rearrangement uses TRBV7-2 and TRBJ1-2; tentatively, D is TRBD1 (5 bases). Germline-derived CDR1 and CDR2 are SGHTA and FQGNSA. Trimming stripped 1 base from V and 4 bases from J, with 16 bases between. This CDR3 is 16 amino acids long.

Here the CDR3 reads CASSPRQARPDTQYF. CDR3 DNA: TGCGCCAGCAGCCCTCGACAGGCTAGGCCAGATACGCAGTATTTT. This chain connects TRBV4-1 to TRBJ2-3; D perhaps matches TRBD1 (6 bases). The CDR3 spans 15 residues. V lost 4 bases to trimming and J lost 4 bases, with 15 bases between them. Germline CDR1 MGHRA, CDR2 YSYEKL.

This clone was counted only a few times. This chain uses TRBV27 with TRBJ2-7, with D tentatively TRBD2 (7 bases). The CDR3 length is 13 residues. Germline CDR1 MNHEY, CDR2 SMNVEV (reference sequence). V dropped 6 bases and J dropped 2 bases, with 11 bases sitting between them. Here the CDR3 DNA reads TGTGCCAGCAGAGCGGGACATACCTACGAGCAGTACTTC. It encodes CASRAGHTYEQYF.

The CDR3 region is CASSLGGGSYEQYF. CDR3 sequence (DNA): TGTGCCAGCAGCTTGGGCGGGGGGAGCTACGAGCAGTACTTC. This sequence joins TRBV7-3 and TRBJ2-7; TRBD2 matches at 8 bases. There are 14 residues in the CDR3. The V gene's germline CDR1 is SGHTA and CDR2 FQGTGA. Trimming at V came to 3 bases and at J to 3 bases, leaving 4 bases not matched to a gene.

The chain recombines TRBV4-1 with TRBJ1-2; tentative D call: TRBD1 (5 bases). V was clipped by 1 base and J by 8 bases, with 14 bases between them. The CDR3 runs to 14 residues. CDR1 and CDR2 from the germline V gene are MGHRA and YSYEKL. CDR3 coding DNA: TGCGCCAGCAGCCAAGTTTCGGGGGTACAAGGCTACACCTTC. This codes for CASSQVSGVQGYTF.

The chain joins TRBV19 to TRBJ1-5; D unresolved. Trimming cost V 10 bases and J 2 bases, with 15 bases left between them. CDR1 and CDR2 from the germline V gene are LNHDA and SQIVND (reference sequence). CDR3 length: 14 residues. CDR3 bases: TGTGCCACCACCTTCGAGTTTCGCAATCAGCCCCAGCATTTT. Translating gives CATTFEFRNQPQHF.

The J gene is TRBJ1-1, the V gene TRBV7-8; possible D gene TRBD1, 5 bases. The length of the CDR3 is 13 residues. V gave up 5 bases and J gave up 3 bases, with 10 bases separating them. CDR1 and CDR2 (germline): SGHVS, FQNEAQ. The CDR3: CASSPTGYTEAFF. In DNA, the CDR3 is TGTGCCAGCAGCCCAACAGGATACACTGAAGCTTTCTTT.

The genes are TRBV14 and TRBJ2-4; the match to TRBD2 covers 16 bases. Trimming removed 1 base from V and 2 bases from J; junction bases left unmatched: 5. The V gene's germline CDR1 is SGHDN and CDR2 FVKESK. This CDR3 is built from 19 residues. This chain's CDR3 is CASSQGGTSGGVTKNIQYF. The CDR3 bases are TGTGCCAGCAGCCAAGGTGGGACTAGCGGGGGGGTGACCAAAAACATTCAGTACTTC.

The chain combines TRBV14 with TRBJ2-3; 8 bases agree with TRBD2. J lost 6 bases, V lost 0 bases, and 5 bases had no gene match. The V gene's germline CDR1 is SGHDN and CDR2 FVKESK. The CDR3 sequence is 15 residues long. CDR3 protein: CASSQDSGGYDTQYF. CDR3 nucleotides: TGTGCCAGCAGCCAAGACAGCGGGGGTTACGATACGCAGTATTTT.

This CDR3 reads CASSLTGVPNEQYF. Written as DNA, the CDR3 is TGTGCCAGCAGCTTAACAGGGGTTCCGAACGAGCAGTACTTC. This chain uses TRBV7-9 with TRBJ2-7; 7 bases map to TRBD1. The CDR3 totals 14 residues. Trimming cost V 2 bases and J 5 bases; bases outside gene matches: 6. Looked up from germline, CDR1 is SEHNR and CDR2 is FQNEAQ (reference sequence).

This clone was detected once. J is TRBJ1-3 and V is TRBV9, with no clear D. Germline CDR1 SGDLS, CDR2 YYNGEE. The CDR3 is made up of 15 amino acids. Trimming took off 4 bases at V and 0 bases at J, with 11 bases between the two ends. The CDR3 here is CASSPSGTSGNTIYF. CDR3 in DNA: TGTGCCAGCAGCCCTAGCGGTACCTCTGGAAACACCATATATTTT.

This clone has a handful of counts. J is TRBJ1-3 and V is TRBV5-1, with D unclear. Trimming took off 0 bases at V and 2 bases at J, with 12 bases between the two ends. Germline CDR1 is SGHRS and CDR2 is YFSETQ. This CDR3 spans 16 amino acids. The CDR3 spells CASSLDLGVAGNTIYF. CDR3 DNA: TGCGCCAGCAGCTTGGACCTAGGAGTCGCTGGAAACACCATATATTTT.

The chain is built from TRBV7-3 and TRBJ2-1; TRBD2 aligns across 11 bases. After removal of 2 bases from V and 7 bases from J, the junction contained 10 bases not matched to a gene. Germline V gene data show CDR1 as SGHTA and CDR2 as FQGTGA. CDR3 size: 17 residues. In DNA form, the CDR3 reads TGTGCCAGCAGCTTAGGGCCTGTTAGCGGGAGGGAAAATGAGCAGTTCTTC. The encoded protein is CASSLGPVSGRENEQFF.

Of note for this clone: Other DNA sequences within the sample encode an identical CDR3. The rearrangement joins TRBV7-2 to TRBJ1-2, with D perhaps matching TRBD1 (6 bases). Germline CDR1 reads SGHTA; CDR2 reads FQGNSA. The CDR3 is 13 amino acids. With 6 bases removed from V and 4 bases from J, the gap between germline ends came to 12 bases. CDR3 coding DNA: TGTGCCAGCAGTCTCACAGGGAGCTATGGCTACACCTTC. It encodes CASSLTGSYGYTF.

The chain joins TRBV4-1 to TRBJ2-7, with a possible D match to TRBD1 (6 bases). Per the germline V gene, CDR1 is MGHRA and CDR2 is YSYEKL. The CDR3 covers 14 residues. Trimming took off 3 bases at V and 2 bases at J, with 11 bases between the two ends. CDR3 DNA: TGCGCCAGCAGCCACCGGGACACAACCTACGAGCAGTACTTC. Its translation is CASSHRDTTYEQYF.

The chain recombines TRBV28 with TRBJ1-5; 9 bases fit TRBD1. The CDR3 runs 19 residues. Germline V CDR1 and CDR2: MDHEN, SYDVKM. V dropped 4 bases and J dropped 1; count of bases not matched to a gene: 14. The CDR3 loop is CASSSPTGGYVGSNQPQHF. The DNA of the CDR3 is TGTGCCAGCAGTTCCCCCACAGGGGGCTATGTGGGAAGCAATCAGCCCCAGCATTTT.